This T cell receptor (beta chain) was profiled in a study of vaccination and CD4 T cells after COVID-19. The wider study: Cells were stimulated with overlapping spike peptide pools from SARS-CoV-2, HCoV-NL63, HCoV-OC43 and HCoV-229E. Study observations and caveats: In convalescent patients, a median around 85% of reactive clones appeared only post-vaccination.

Trimming cost V 2 bases and J 7 bases, with 14 bases left between them. CDR1 and CDR2 (germline): SSHAT, FNYEAQ (reference sequence). This CDR3 has 15 residues. Treatment denoted: 10-day PBMC culture with coronavirus spike peptide pools or control peptides (ViraFEST assay). Comment on this clonotype: Antigen: not known.

The Oncomine TCR Beta short-read assay generated sequence data from the DNA of cultured CD4+ T cells. TCRdb passed the PCR reads through MiXCR, listing each CDR3 protein once. The table shows more than 13,000 distinct CDR3 sequences, with 21% occurring only once. The input for sequencing was CD4+ T cells from blood, cultured in vitro, taken before SARS-CoV-2 vaccination. This sequence joins TRBV7-7 and TRBJ1-4; a possible D gene is TRBD1 (6 bases). The TCR sequence derives from a human donor who received a COVID-19 vaccine. CDR3 sequence reads: CASSLNRGRGEKLFF. The CDR3 nucleotides read TGTGCCAGCAGCTTAAACCGGGGGCGGGGTGAAAAACTGTTTTTT.